This T cell receptor (beta chain) emerged from a study of T cell repertoires in cytomegalovirus infection. Study overall: It was the public TCR beta signatures that indicated both CMV infection and matching HLA type.

Remarks on this clonotype: No antigen is known for it.

TCRdb re-derived calls from the reads in MiXCR, one entry per CDR3 protein. The sample holds about 70,000 distinct CDR3 sequences, roughly 20% seen once. The CDR3 sequence is 16 residues long. Trimming removed 3 bases from V and 8 bases from J; junction bases left unmatched: 9. The germline CDR1 and CDR2 sequences are SGHVS and FQNEAQ. The sequence came from a human donor in good health (CMV status not recorded). Some clones in this sample may be carry-over from other donors' samples. The chain employs TRBV7-8 and TRBJ2-1; 11 nucleotides agree with TRBD1. The sample was CD8+ T cells from cultured PBMCs, taken from culture after CMV antigen stimulation. CDR3 in amino acids: CASSFTGTGGLDEQFF. CDR3 nucleotides: TGTGCCAGCAGCTTCACCGGGACAGGGGGTTTGGATGAGCAGTTCTTC.